A selection of T cell receptor beta chains follows, all from one sample in a study of cytomegalovirus exposure and HLA in healthy donors. Assay: immunoSEQ multiplex PCR; the TCRdb copy retains only in-frame clones and omits some. This table has approximately 150,000 clones, 68% appearing once. The specimen was PBMCs. These receptors came from a woman under 30 in good health and CMV-seropositive. Each CDR3 is given with its conserved first and last residue. Each record gives: clone size, J gene, V gene, D gene, CDR3 DNA, CDR3 protein. The D gene is left open where the match is weak. Size is omitted from some rows. Given values are once, few, many or a class for expanded clones.

-,TRBJ2-1,TRBV2,TRBD1,TGTGCCAGCAGCCGCCGACAGGGGGCGAATAGTGAGCAGTTCTTC,CASSRRQGANSEQFF
few,TRBJ2-7,TRBV7-2,-,TGTGCCAGCAGCTGGGGCCACAGCTCCTACGAGCAGTACTTC,CASSWGHSSYEQYF
few,TRBJ1-5,TRBV2,-,TGTGCCAGCAGAATCCTCGGGGGCAATCAGCCCCAGCATTTT,CASRILGGNQPQHF
-,TRBJ1-6,TRBV5-1,-,TGCGCCAGCAGCTTGGAACAGATAAATTCACCCCTCCACTTT,CASSLEQINSPLHF
few,TRBJ2-5,TRBV6-5,TRBD2,TGTGCCAGCAGTTTATCCGGGACTAGCGGGAGAGAGCAGTACTTC,CASSLSGTSGREQYF
-,TRBJ1-6,TRBV30,-,TGTGCCTGGAGTGAAGGACAGCACAATTCACCCCTCCACTTT,CAWSEGQHNSPLHF
-,TRBJ2-5,TRBV27,TRBD2,TGTGCCAGCAGTATCATACTAGCGGGGGGAGTAGAGACCCAGTACTTC,CASSIILAGGVETQYF
-,TRBJ2-7,TRBV6-5,-,TGTGCCAGCAGTTACTCGATCGGAGGGTTAGAGCAGTACTTC,CASSYSIGGLEQYF
few,TRBJ1-4,TRBV27,-,TGTGCCAGCAGTAAACAGGGATGGACGGGTGAAAAACTGTTTTTT,CASSKQGWTGEKLFF
-,TRBJ2-5,TRBV9,-,TGTGCCAGCAGTATAGGAAGGGGTATTGGAAAGACCCAGTACTTC,CASSIGRGIGKTQYF
-,TRBJ2-1,TRBV5-1,-,TGCGCCAGCAGCTCCGGGACTCCATACGGTGAGCAGTTCTTC,CASSSGTPYGEQFF
few,TRBJ2-5,TRBV7-8,-,TGTGCCAGCAGCTTCGGGGTGTACCAAGAGACCCAGTACTTC,CASSFGVYQETQYF
-,TRBJ2-7,TRBV6-1,TRBD1,TGTGCCAGCAGCCTGGGACAGACTACATACTACGAGCAGTACTTC,CASSLGQTTYYEQYF
few,TRBJ2-4,TRBV4-2,TRBD1,TGTGCCAGCAGCCAAGATCCGACAGGGGGGGTAAAGGACATTCAGTACTTC,CASSQDPTGGVKDIQYF
-,TRBJ2-7,TRBV7-2,TRBD1,TGTGCCAGCAGCCCCAGACAGGGATCCTACGAGCAGTACTTC,CASSPRQGSYEQYF
-,TRBJ1-3,TRBV28,-,TGTGCCAGCAGGAGGCGGGCGGACCCTAATTCTGGAAACACCATATATTTT,CASRRRADPNSGNTIYF
-,TRBJ2-1,TRBV7-2,TRBD1,TGTGCCAGCAGCCCCAGACAGGGCAGCTCCTACAATGAGCAGTTCTTC,CASSPRQGSSYNEQFF
few,TRBJ2-5,TRBV29-1,-,TGCAGCACGGACAGTATCGAGACCCAGTACTTC,CSTDSIETQYF
once,TRBJ1-3,TRBV7-9,-,TGTGCTAGCAGCTTTATACAGGGTGGAAACACCATATATTTT,CASSFIQGGNTIYF
-,TRBJ2-3,TRBV5-1,TRBD1,TGCGCCAGCAGTCCCCCTGCGACAGGGGCAGATACGCAGTATTTT,CASSPPATGADTQYF
-,TRBJ2-3,TRBV18,-,TGTGCCAGCTCACCTAAACAGGGCCATACGCAGTATTTT,CASSPKQGHTQYF
-,TRBJ1-5,TRBV1,-,TGCACCAGCAGCCAAGCCCGCAGGGTACAGGGATATAGCAATCAGCCCCAGCATTTT,CTSSQARRVQGYSNQPQHF
-,TRBJ2-5,TRBV19,-,TGTGCCAGTACTCCAGGGACTCTAGAGACCCAGTACTTC,CASTPGTLETQYF
-,TRBJ2-2,TRBV5-6,TRBD1,TGTGCCAGCAGTCGGGGACAGGGGCTCTTTTCGGAGCTGTTTTTT,CASSRGQGLFSELFF
-,TRBJ2-3,TRBV10-3,-,TGTGCCATAGGGACTCTATCCGGCCCCAGGAGGAGCGGTACGCAGTATTTT,CAIGTLSGPRRSGTQYF
-,TRBJ2-1,TRBV7-3,TRBD1,TGTGCCAGCAGCTTAACCCCAGGGGGATACAATGAGCAGTTCTTC,CASSLTPGGYNEQFF
-,TRBJ2-1,TRBV27,TRBD2,TGTGCCAGCAGTTCCTCACTAGCGGGGCCCATGGGGGATGAGCAGTTCTTC,CASSSSLAGPMGDEQFF
-,TRBJ1-1,TRBV5-1,-,TGCGCCAGCAGCTCAAACACAGTTAACACTGAAGCTTTCTTT,CASSSNTVNTEAFF
few,TRBJ2-5,TRBV28,-,TGTGCCAGCAGTTGGACGGACTTGCCCCAAGAGACCCAGTACTTC,CASSWTDLPQETQYF
few,TRBJ2-1,TRBV7-9,TRBD1,TGTGCCAGCAGCCCCCCAGGGGGCCTTTACAATGAGCAGTTCTTC,CASSPPGGLYNEQFF
-,TRBJ1-5,TRBV6-1,-,TGTGCCAGCAGCCAGGTGAGCGGGAATCAGCCCCAGCATTTT,CASSQVSGNQPQHF
-,TRBJ1-1,TRBV5-1,-,TGCGCCAGCAGCTTCGCGAAGAACACTGAAGCTTTCTTT,CASSFAKNTEAFF
-,TRBJ1-1,TRBV7-3,TRBD1,TGTGCCAGTTCCACCTCCCAGGGGGACAGGGTTCGCACTGAAGCTTTCTTT,CASSTSQGDRVRTEAFF
-,TRBJ1-1,TRBV30,-,TGTGCCTGGAGGCGTAACACTGAAGCTTTCTTT,CAWRRNTEAFF
-,TRBJ2-7,TRBV11-2,TRBD1,TGTGCCAGCAGCCGGACAGGGGGCTACGAGCAGTACTTC,CASSRTGGYEQYF
-,TRBJ2-5,TRBV10-3,-,TGTGCCATCAGGGGCCGGGACACACAAGAGACCCAGTACTTC,CAIRGRDTQETQYF
-,TRBJ1-5,TRBV28,-,TGTGCCAGCAGTTTCTTCCGGGATCGTGGCAATCAGCCCCAGCATTTT,CASSFFRDRGNQPQHF
-,TRBJ2-7,TRBV19,TRBD1,TGTGCCAGTAGTATATTGGGGACAGACTACGAGCAGTACTTC,CASSILGTDYEQYF
few,TRBJ2-2,TRBV5-8,TRBD2,TGTGCCAGCAGCTTGCAACTAGCGGGGGATTTATTCGGGGAGCTGTTTTTT,CASSLQLAGDLFGELFF